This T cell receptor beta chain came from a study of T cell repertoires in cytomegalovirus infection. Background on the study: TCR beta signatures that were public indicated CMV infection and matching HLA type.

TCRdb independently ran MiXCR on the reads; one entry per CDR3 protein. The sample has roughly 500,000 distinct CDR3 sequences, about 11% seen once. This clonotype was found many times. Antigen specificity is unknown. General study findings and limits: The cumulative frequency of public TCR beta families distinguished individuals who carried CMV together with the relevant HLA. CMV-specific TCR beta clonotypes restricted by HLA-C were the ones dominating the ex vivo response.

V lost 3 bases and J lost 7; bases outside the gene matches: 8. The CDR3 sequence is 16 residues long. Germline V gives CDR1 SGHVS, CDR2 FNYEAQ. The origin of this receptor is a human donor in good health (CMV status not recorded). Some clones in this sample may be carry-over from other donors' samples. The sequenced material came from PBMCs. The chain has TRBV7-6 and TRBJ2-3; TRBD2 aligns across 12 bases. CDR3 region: CASSLGGTSGQNTQYF. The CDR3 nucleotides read TGTGCCAGCAGCTTGGGAGGGACTAGCGGGCAGAATACGCAGTATTTT.